This TCR beta chain was sequenced in a study of beta chain features in type 1 diabetes. Regarding the study as a whole: Across all four CD4+ subsets, people with type 1 diabetes showed modestly shorter TCRB CDR3s.

Deletions cut 0 bases from V and 9 bases from J, with 6 bases between. In germline, CDR1 is LNHDA, CDR2 SQIVND (reference sequence). The CDR3 totals 12 residues. This clone has more than one count but fewer than ten. The antigen remains undetermined. All of the isolated RNA was reverse transcribed, so expressed TCRB transcripts were sequenced. Here immunoSEQ multiplex PCR was the method, and the copy in TCRdb shows in-frame clones only, minus some. This table holds 300,000 to 350,000 clones, approximately 15% found once. The V call is TRBV19, the J call TRBJ2-4; possible D gene TRBD2, 5 bases. The sequenced sample was naive CD4+ T cells from blood. The sequence was obtained from a woman between 18 and 30 years old with type 1 diabetes. CDR3 residues: CASSIDRGIQYF. For the CDR3, the DNA is TGTGCCAGTAGTATAGATCGGGGCATTCAGTACTTC.